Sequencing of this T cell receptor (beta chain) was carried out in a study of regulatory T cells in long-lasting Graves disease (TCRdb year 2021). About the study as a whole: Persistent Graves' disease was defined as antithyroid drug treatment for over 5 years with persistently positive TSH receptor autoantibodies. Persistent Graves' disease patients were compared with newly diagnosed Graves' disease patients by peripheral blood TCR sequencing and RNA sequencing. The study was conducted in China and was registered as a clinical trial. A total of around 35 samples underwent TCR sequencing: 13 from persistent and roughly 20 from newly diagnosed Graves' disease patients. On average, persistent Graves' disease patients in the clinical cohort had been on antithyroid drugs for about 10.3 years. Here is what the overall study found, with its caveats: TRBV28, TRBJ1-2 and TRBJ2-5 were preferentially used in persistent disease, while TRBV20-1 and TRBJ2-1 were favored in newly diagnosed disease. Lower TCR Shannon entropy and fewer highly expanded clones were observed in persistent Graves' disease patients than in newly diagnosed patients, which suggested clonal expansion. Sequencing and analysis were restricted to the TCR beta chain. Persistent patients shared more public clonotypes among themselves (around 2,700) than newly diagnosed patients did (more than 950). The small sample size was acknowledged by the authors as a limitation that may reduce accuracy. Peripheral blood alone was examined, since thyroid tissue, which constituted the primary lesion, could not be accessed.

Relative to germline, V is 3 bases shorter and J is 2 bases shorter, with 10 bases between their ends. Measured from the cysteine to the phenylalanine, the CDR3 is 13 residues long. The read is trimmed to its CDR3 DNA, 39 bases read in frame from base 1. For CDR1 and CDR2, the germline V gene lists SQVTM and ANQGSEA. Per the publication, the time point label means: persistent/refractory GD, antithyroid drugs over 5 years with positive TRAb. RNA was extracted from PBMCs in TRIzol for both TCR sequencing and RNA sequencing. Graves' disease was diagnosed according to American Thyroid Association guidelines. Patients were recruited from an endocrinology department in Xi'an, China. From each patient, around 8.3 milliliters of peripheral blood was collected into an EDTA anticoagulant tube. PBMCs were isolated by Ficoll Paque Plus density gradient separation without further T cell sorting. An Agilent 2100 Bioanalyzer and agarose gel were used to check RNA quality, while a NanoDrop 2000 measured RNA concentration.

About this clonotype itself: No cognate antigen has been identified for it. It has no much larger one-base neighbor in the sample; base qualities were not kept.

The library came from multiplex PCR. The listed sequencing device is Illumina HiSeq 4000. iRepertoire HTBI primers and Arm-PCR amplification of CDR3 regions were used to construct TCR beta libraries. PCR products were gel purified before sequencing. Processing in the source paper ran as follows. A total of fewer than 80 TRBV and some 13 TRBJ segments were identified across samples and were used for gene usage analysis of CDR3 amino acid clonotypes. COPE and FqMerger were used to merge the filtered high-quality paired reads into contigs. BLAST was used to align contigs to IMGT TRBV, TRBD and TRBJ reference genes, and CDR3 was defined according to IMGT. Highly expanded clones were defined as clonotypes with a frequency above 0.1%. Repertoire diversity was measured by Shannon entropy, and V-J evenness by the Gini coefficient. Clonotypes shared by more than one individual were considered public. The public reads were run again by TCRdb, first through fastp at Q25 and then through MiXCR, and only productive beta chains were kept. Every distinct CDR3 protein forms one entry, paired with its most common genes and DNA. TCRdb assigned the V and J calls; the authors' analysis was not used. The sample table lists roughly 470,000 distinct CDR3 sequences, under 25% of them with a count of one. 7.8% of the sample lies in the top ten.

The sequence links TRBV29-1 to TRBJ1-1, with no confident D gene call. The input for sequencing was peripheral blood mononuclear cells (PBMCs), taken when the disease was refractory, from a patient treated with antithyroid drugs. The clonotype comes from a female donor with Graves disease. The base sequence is TGCAGCGTTGAGGGCAGCCCAAACACTGAAGCTTTCTTT. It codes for CSVEGSPNTEAFF.